The source of this T cell receptor beta chain is a study of CD8+ T cells in alopecia areata. As for the study in general: Each of the treated patients was given oral tofacitinib, 5 to 10 mg twice daily, for moderate-to-severe alopecia areata.

This clone was recorded once. The antigen is unknown. Study findings and constraints: The study also sequences resident alphabeta T cells of normal skin in scalp samples. Higher clonality was seen in lesional scalp than in normal scalp, especially in alopecia totalis/universalis.

Both peripheral blood and punch biopsies of lesional scalp skin were obtained from patients who had alopecia areata. As the sequencing template, cDNA was produced by extracting RNA and reverse transcribing it. The method was immunoSEQ multiplex PCR; TCRdb's version includes in-frame clones alone and lacks a portion of them. Of about 180,000 clones listed, roughly 70% were seen once; the top ten hold around 10%. From germline, CDR1 is SEHNR and CDR2 FQNEAQ (reference sequence). V shed 2 bases and J shed 6 bases, with 17 bases lying between them. The CDR3 is made up of 17 amino acids. The source of this sequence is a human donor with alopecia areata. The chain employs TRBV7-9 and TRBJ1-6, with D possibly TRBD1 on 5 matching bases. This specimen consisted of CD8+ T cells sorted from blood, obtained at week 0. This CDR3 reads CASSLRNGGLSNSPLHF. DNA of the CDR3: TGTGCCAGCAGCTTAAGGAATGGGGGACTCTCTAATTCACCCCTCCACTTT.